The T cell receptor (beta chain) under discussion was sequenced for a study of monozygotic twins with inflammatory bowel disease. General study results and limits: Possibly because of limited power, concordant and discordant twins showed no difference in repertoire similarity.

The CDR3 spans 18 residues. Germline assignment: CDR1 SGHNT and CDR2 YYREEE (reference sequence). With regard to this clonotype: Its antigen is undetermined.

An amount of 3500 ng of total RNA was used for each TCR library. Addition of UMIs with a 6-nucleotide sample barcode was achieved by template switching. TCRdb processed the 5' RACE reads again and assigns one entry to each CDR3 protein, with no DNA. This specimen shows approximately 390,000 distinct CDR3 sequences; the ten leading clones hold 2% to 3%. The sequence derives from a human donor with ulcerative colitis or Crohn's disease, or a healthy co-twin of an affected twin (not recorded which). This chain connects TRBV5-4 to TRBJ2-2; TCRdb proposes TRBD1, but this gene call is untestable without DNA. Sequences were obtained from blood. The CDR3 sequence: CASSFPGAAGGASGELFF. Complete variable domain (other parts from reference TRBV5-4 and TRBJ2-2): ETGVTQSPTHLIKTRGQQVTLRCSSQSGHNTVSWYQQALGQGPQFIFQYYREEENGRGNFPPRFSGLQFPNYSSELNVNALELDDSALYLCASSFPGAAGGASGELFFGEGSRLTVL.